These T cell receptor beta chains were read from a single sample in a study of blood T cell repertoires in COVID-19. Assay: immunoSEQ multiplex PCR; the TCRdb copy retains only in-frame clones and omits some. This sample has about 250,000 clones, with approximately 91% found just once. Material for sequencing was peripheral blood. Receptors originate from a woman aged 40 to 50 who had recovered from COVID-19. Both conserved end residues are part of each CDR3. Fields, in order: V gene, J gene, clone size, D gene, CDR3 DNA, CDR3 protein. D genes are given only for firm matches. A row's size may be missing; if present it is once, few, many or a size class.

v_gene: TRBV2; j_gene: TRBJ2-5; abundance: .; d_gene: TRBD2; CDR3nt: TGTGCGATCGGGGGGGCGAAAGAGACCCAGTACTTC; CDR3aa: CAIGGAKETQYF
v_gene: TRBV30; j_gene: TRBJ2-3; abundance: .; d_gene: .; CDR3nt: TGTGCCTGGAGTGGTAGGCGAAATCGGGCAGATACGCAGTATTTT; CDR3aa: CAWSGRRNRADTQYF
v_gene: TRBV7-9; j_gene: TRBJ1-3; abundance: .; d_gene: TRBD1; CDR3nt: TGTGCCAGCAGCTTAGGACAGGGAGCTGGAAACACCATATATTTT; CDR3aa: CASSLGQGAGNTIYF
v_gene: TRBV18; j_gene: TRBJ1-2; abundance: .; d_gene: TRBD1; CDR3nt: TGTGCCAGCTCACCAAATCGACAGGGGGCGAACGGCTACACCTTC; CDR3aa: CASSPNRQGANGYTF
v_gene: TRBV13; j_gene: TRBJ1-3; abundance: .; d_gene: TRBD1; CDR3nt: TGTGCCAGCAGCACGATTACAGCAGACAGGGTTGGAAACACCATATATTTT; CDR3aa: CASSTITADRVGNTIYF
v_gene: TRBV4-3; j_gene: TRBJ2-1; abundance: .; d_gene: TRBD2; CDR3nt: TGCGCCAGCAGCCAAGATCCTAGCGGGACGAATGAGCAGTTCTTC; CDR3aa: CASSQDPSGTNEQFF
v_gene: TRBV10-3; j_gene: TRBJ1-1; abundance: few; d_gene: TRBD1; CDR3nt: TGTGCCATCAGCCCCGCACAGGGGATGAACACTGAAGCTTTCTTT; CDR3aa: CAISPAQGMNTEAFF
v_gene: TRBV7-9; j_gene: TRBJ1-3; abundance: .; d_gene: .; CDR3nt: TGTGCCAGCAGCTTAGTGGGACACGCTGGAAACACCATATATTTT; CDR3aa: CASSLVGHAGNTIYF
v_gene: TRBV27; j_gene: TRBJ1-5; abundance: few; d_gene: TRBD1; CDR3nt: TGTGCCAGCAGTCTACAGGGGGGTCAGCCCCAGCATTTT; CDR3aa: CASSLQGGQPQHF
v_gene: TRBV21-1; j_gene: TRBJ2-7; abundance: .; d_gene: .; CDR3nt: TGTGCCAGCAGGCGGTGTCTAAAAGTCTGGGGACTAGCGGGGGTGAGCTCCTACGAGCAGTACTTC; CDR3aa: CASRRCLKVWGLAGVSSYEQYF
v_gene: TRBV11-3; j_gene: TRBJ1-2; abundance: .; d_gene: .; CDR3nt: TGTGCCAGCAGCTTGGTCCGTGGGAGTGGCTACACCTTC; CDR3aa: CASSLVRGSGYTF